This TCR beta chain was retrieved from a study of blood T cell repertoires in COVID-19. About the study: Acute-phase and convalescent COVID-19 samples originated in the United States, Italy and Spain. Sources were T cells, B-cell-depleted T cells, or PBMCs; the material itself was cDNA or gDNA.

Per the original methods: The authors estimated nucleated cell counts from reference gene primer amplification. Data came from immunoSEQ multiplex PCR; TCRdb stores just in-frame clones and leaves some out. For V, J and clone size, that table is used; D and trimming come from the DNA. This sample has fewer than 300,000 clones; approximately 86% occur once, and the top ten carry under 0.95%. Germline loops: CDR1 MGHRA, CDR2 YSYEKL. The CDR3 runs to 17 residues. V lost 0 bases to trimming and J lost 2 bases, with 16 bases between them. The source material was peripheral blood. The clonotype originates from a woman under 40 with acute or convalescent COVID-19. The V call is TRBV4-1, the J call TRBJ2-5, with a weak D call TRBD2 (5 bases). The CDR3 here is CASSQDLTGGSQETQYF. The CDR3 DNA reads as TGCGCCAGCAGCCAAGATCTAACGGGCGGGTCGCAAGAGACCCAGTACTTC.